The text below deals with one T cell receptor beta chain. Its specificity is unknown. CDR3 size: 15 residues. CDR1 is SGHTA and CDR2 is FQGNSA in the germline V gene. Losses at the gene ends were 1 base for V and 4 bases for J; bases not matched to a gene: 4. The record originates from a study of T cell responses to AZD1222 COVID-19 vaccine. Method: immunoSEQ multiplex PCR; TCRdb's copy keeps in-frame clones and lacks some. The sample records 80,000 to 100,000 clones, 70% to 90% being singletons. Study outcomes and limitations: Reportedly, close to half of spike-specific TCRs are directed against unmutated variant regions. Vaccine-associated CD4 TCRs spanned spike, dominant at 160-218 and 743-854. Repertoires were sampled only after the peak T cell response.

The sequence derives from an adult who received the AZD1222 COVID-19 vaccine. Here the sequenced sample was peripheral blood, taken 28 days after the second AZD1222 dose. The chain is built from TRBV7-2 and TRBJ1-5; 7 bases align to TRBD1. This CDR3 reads CASSLGSRGNQPQHF. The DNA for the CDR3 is TGTGCCAGCAGCTTAGGTAGCAGGGGGAATCAGCCCCAGCATTTT.